These 27 T cell receptor beta chains originate from one sample sequenced in a study of blood T cells in healthy people across ages. A J-beta primer mix and a sample-barcoded 5' primer were used in a second PCR of about 7 to 12 cycles. TCRdb re-analysed the 5' RACE reads in MiXCR, keeping a single row per CDR3 protein. The sample contains about 900,000 distinct CDR3 sequences, approximately 59% of which appear only once. The sample consisted of blood. These receptor sequences come from a man under 40 in good health.

The rearrangement links TRBV4-3 to TRBJ1-1, with 10 bases that match TRBD1. Per germline, CDR1 LGHNA and CDR2 YSLEER. This CDR3 comprises 16 residues. The V segment lost 0 bases and the J segment 5 bases; nucleotides outside the gene matches: 6. This CDR3 reads CASSQDAGTGVTEAFF. In DNA form, the CDR3 reads TGCGCCAGCAGCCAAGATGCCGGGACAGGGGTTACTGAAGCTTTCTTT.

This chain joins TRBV27 and TRBJ2-3; 9 bases line up with TRBD2. CDR1 is MNHEY and CDR2 is SMNVEV in the germline V gene (reference sequence). The CDR3 extends over 18 amino acids. J lost 1 base, V lost 5 bases, and 13 bases had no gene match. This chain's CDR3 is CASSPLAGSSPGTDTQYF. The CDR3 nucleotides read TGTGCCAGCAGTCCCCTAGCGGGGTCCTCCCCAGGCACAGATACGCAGTATTTT.

This clonotype was observed a few times. The J gene is TRBJ2-7, the V gene TRBV20-1; D is undetermined. V lost 5 bases and J lost 1, with 6 bases in between. In germline, CDR1 is DFQATT, CDR2 SNEGSKA (reference sequence). The CDR3 has 11 amino acids. The DNA for the CDR3 is TGCAGTGCTTGGTTATCCTACGAGCAGTACTTC. This codes for CSAWLSYEQYF.

The rearrangement uses TRBV20-1 and TRBJ1-1, with 8 bases that match TRBD1. CDR1 is DFQATT and CDR2 is SNEGSKA in the germline V gene (reference sequence). V lost 6 bases to trimming and J lost 4 bases; unmatched junction nucleotides: 7. This CDR3 region has 13 residues. The CDR3: CSAEDRGPTEAFF. DNA of the CDR3: TGCAGTGCCGAAGACAGGGGTCCCACTGAAGCTTTCTTT.

The chain joins TRBV20-1 to TRBJ2-6; 7 nucleotides line up with TRBD2. This CDR3 is 15 amino acids long. Looked up from germline, CDR1 is DFQATT and CDR2 is SNEGSKA (reference sequence). Germline trimming cut 1 base from V and 7 bases from J; bases unmatched to any gene: 7. The CDR3 sequence is CSARGEGWEANVLTF. DNA of the CDR3: TGCAGTGCTAGAGGGGAGGGGTGGGAAGCCAACGTCCTGACTTTC.

This clonotype was recorded once. V gene TRBV12-3 or TRBV12-4 combines with J gene TRBJ2-5; D may be TRBD2 (6 bases). The CDR3 totals 15 residues. Trimming pared 2 bases from V and 11 bases from J, leaving 21 bases between. CDR3 sequence reads: CASSLRVRAGNEQYF. DNA of the CDR3: TGTGCCAGCAGTTTAAGGGTAAGGGCGGGAAATGAGCAGTACTTC.

The chain has TRBV9 and TRBJ2-7, with D unresolved. CDR1 SGDLS and CDR2 YYNGEE come from the germline V gene. V lost 4 bases, J lost 3 bases, and 11 bases lay in between. The CDR3 spans 13 residues. The CDR3 sequence: CASSRQTDYEQYF. CDR3 bases: TGTGCCAGCAGCCGACAAACTGACTACGAGCAGTACTTC.

This clonotype was recorded only once. The rearrangement links TRBV5-1 to TRBJ2-1, with 7 positions matching TRBD2. Germline-derived CDR1 and CDR2 are SGHRS and YFSETQ. Unmatched junction bases numbered 9, after V lost 4 bases and J lost 2 bases. This CDR3 has 16 residues. The CDR3 protein is CASSERGGSTYNEQFF. CDR3 in DNA: TGCGCCAGCAGCGAACGCGGGGGATCAACCTACAATGAGCAGTTCTTC.

This rearrangement joins TRBV7-7 to TRBJ2-1; tentatively, D is TRBD2 (7 bases). Germline CDR1 reads SSHAT; CDR2 reads FNYEAQ (reference sequence). The V gene lost 3 bases and the J gene lost 6 bases, with 12 bases spanning the gap. The CDR3 runs to 14 residues. Here the CDR3 DNA reads TGTGCCAGCAGCTTGGCAGGGGAGGGCAATGAGCAGTTCTTC. This codes for CASSLAGEGNEQFF.

CDR3 loop: CSATGQGHQPQHF. The DNA for the CDR3 is TGCAGTGCTACGGGACAAGGGCATCAGCCCCAGCATTTT. This chain links TRBV20-1 with TRBJ1-5, with D perhaps matching TRBD1 (6 bases). The CDR3 totals 13 residues. V was shortened by 4 bases and J by 5 bases, with 12 bases between the two germline ends. Germline assignment: CDR1 DFQATT and CDR2 SNEGSKA (reference sequence).

This chain connects TRBV20-1 to TRBJ1-6; 7 bases fit TRBD1. Unmatched junction bases numbered 6, after V lost 0 bases and J lost 4 bases. This CDR3 spans 16 amino acids. CDR1 is DFQATT and CDR2 is SNEGSKA in the germline V gene (reference sequence). CDR3 coding DNA: TGCAGTGCTAGAGAGGACGGGACAGCTTATAATTCACCCCTCCACTTT. It translates to CSAREDGTAYNSPLHF.

As regards this clonotype: The junction and the germline gene differ at one end; a read error may be behind it. The rearrangement joins TRBV14 to TRBJ2-1; the match to TRBD2 covers 13 bases. The germline V gene encodes CDR1 SGHDN and CDR2 FVKESK. The CDR3 loop spans 17 amino acids. The CDR3 loop is CASGQKRLAGGYNEQFF. Here the CDR3 DNA reads TGTGCCAGCGGCCAAAAAAGACTAGCGGGGGGCTACAATGAGCAGTTCTTC. Full variable domain (outside the CDR3, taken from reference TRBV14 and TRBJ2-1): EAGVTQFPSHSVIEKGQTVTLRCDPISGHDNLYWYRRVMGKEIKFLLHFVKESKQDESGMPNNRFLAERTGGTYSTLKVQPAELEDSGVYFCASGQKRLAGGYNEQFFGPGTRLTVL.

The J gene is TRBJ2-7, the V gene TRBV5-1, with a tentative D call TRBD1 (5 bases). CDR1 is SGHRS and CDR2 is YFSETQ in the germline V gene. The CDR3 spans 14 residues. V lost 4 bases to trimming and J lost 7 bases, with 18 bases between them. CDR3 in DNA: TGCGCCAGCAGCCCCGGTGGGCAAGGGGTAGAGCAGTACTTC. This codes for CASSPGGQGVEQYF.

This chain connects TRBV7-2 to TRBJ1-2; D not resolved. This CDR3 region has 14 residues. The V gene lost 5 bases and the J gene lost 8 bases, with 18 bases spanning the gap. Germline assignment: CDR1 SGHTA and CDR2 FQGNSA. CDR3 sequence: CASSVGRAGRGYTF. CDR3 coding DNA: TGTGCCAGCAGCGTAGGCCGGGCCGGGAGGGGCTACACCTTC.

This clonotype appeared a few times. This chain uses TRBV7-9 with TRBJ1-4, with 10 bases matching TRBD1. V shed 5 bases and J 6 bases; nucleotides not matched to a gene: 3. CDR1 SEHNR and CDR2 FQNEAQ come from the germline V gene (reference sequence). This CDR3 has 14 residues. The CDR3 DNA reads TGTGCCAGCAGCCAGGGACAGGGGTATGAAAAACTGTTTTTT. It codes for CASSQGQGYEKLFF.

The gene calls are TRBV7-2 and TRBJ2-5; TRBD2 might be the D (5 bases). V lost 5 bases and J 2 bases, leaving 18 bases between the germline ends. The germline V gene has CDR1 SGHTA and CDR2 FQGNSA. The CDR3 has 16 amino acids. The CDR3 sequence is CASSLQEGGIQETQYF. The CDR3 nucleotides read TGTGCCAGCAGCCTCCAGGAAGGAGGAATTCAAGAGACCCAGTACTTC.

The rearrangement uses TRBV29-1 and TRBJ2-5, with 8 bases fitting TRBD2. V shed 5 bases, J shed 11 bases, and the junction held 16 bases outside the gene matches. In germline, CDR1 is SQVTM, CDR2 ANQGSEA. This CDR3 region has 14 residues. The CDR3 spells CSVYWGGLGSEQYF. CDR3 DNA sequence: TGCAGCGTTTACTGGGGGGGACTAGGGAGTGAGCAGTACTTC.

This chain links TRBV7-2 with TRBJ2-3; D is perhaps TRBD1 or TRBD2 (5 bases each). Germline-derived CDR1 and CDR2 are SGHTA and FQGNSA. The CDR3 is made up of 13 amino acids. With 5 bases removed from V and 9 bases from J, the gap between germline ends came to 15 bases. CDR3 protein: CASSRSAEGTQYF. In DNA form, the CDR3 reads TGTGCCAGCAGCCGATCTGCTGAGGGGACGCAGTATTTT.

In DNA, the CDR3 is TGTGCCAGCAGCTGGATCACTGAAGCTTTCTTT. Translated: CASSWITEAFF. J is TRBJ1-1 and V is TRBV5-6; unclear D gene. CDR1 is SGHDT and CDR2 is YYEEEE in the germline V gene. Trimming left V 3 bases short and J 4 bases short, with 4 bases between. The CDR3 length is 11 residues.

This clonotype was found a few times. This sequence joins TRBV25-1 and TRBJ2-7, with a tentative D call TRBD1 (6 bases). The germline gives CDR1 MGHDK, CDR2 SYGVNS. The CDR3 is 15 residues long. V was cut by 1 base and J by 1 base, with 11 bases left in between. CDR3 nucleotide sequence: TGTGCCAGCAGTGAATCCGCAGGGGCATCCTACGAGCAGTACTTC. This encodes CASSESAGASYEQYF.

This clonotype was picked up a small number of times. The CDR3 here is CASSFRDRFHEQYF. In DNA, the CDR3 is TGCGCCAGCAGTTTCCGGGACAGGTTCCACGAGCAGTACTTC. The genes are TRBV5-1 and TRBJ2-7, with 8 nucleotides matching TRBD1. The CDR3 has 14 amino acids. Germline V CDR1 and CDR2: SGHRS, YFSETQ. V lost 5 bases and J lost 5; bases outside the gene matches: 9.

This clonotype was seen once. The rearrangement links TRBV7-9 to TRBJ2-5; D not certain. Germline CDR1 is SEHNR and CDR2 is FQNEAQ (reference sequence). V was cut by 5 bases and J by 1 base, with 11 bases left in between. This CDR3 is 14 amino acids long. CDR3 region: CASSQVSAQETQYF. For the CDR3, the DNA is TGTGCCAGCAGCCAAGTCAGTGCCCAAGAGACCCAGTACTTC. Full variable domain (rest looked up from reference TRBV7-9 and TRBJ2-5): DTGVSQNPRHKITKRGQNVTFRCDPISEHNRLYWYRQTLGQGPEFLTYFQNEAQLEKSRLLSDRFSAERPKGSFSTLEIQRTEQGDSAMYLCASSQVSAQETQYFGPGTRLLVL.

V gene TRBV12-3 or TRBV12-4 combines with J gene TRBJ2-1; a possible D gene is TRBD2 (6 bases). The CDR3 covers 15 residues. Trimming removed 9 bases at V and 3 bases at J, with 18 bases between. The CDR3 protein is CARRDRGTFYNEQFF. The CDR3 region has the DNA TGTGCCAGGAGAGACCGGGGGACCTTCTACAATGAGCAGTTCTTC.

This chain connects TRBV4-2 to TRBJ2-3, with 9 bases that match TRBD2. The trim removed 6 bases at V and 5 bases at J, leaving 15 bases unmatched. CDR3 length: 17 residues. Germline V gene data show CDR1 as LGHNA and CDR2 as YNFKEQ. The CDR3 DNA is TGTGCCAGCAGACCTCCGACGGCTAGCGGGGCTAGAGATACGCAGTATTTT. Protein product: CASRPPTASGARDTQYF.

CDR3 DNA sequence: TGTGCCAGCAAACAAGGGGTGTTGAGCTCCTACGAGCAGTACTTC. Protein product: CASKQGVLSSYEQYF. The chain uses TRBV11-2 and TRBJ2-4; weak D call: TRBD1 (5 bases). The J call is uncertain, as TRBJ2-7 better fits the DNA end. The CDR3 extends over 15 amino acids. CDR1 and CDR2 from the germline V gene are SGHAT and FQNNGV.

The rearrangement joins TRBV4-3 to TRBJ2-7, with D possibly matching TRBD2 (5 bases). V was shortened by 0 bases and J by 4 bases, with 13 bases between the two germline ends. This CDR3 has 15 residues. Germline CDR1 and CDR2: LGHNA and YSLEER. The CDR3 loop is CASSQDHPGEYEQYF. As DNA, the CDR3 is TGCGCCAGCAGCCAAGATCATCCCGGGGAGTACGAGCAGTACTTC.

Turning to this clonotype: A junction end diverges from the germline sequence, so it may reflect a read error. The chain couples TRBV4-3 to TRBJ2-1; D remains unclear. There are 15 residues in the CDR3. Per the germline V gene, CDR1 is LGHNA and CDR2 is YSLEER. The CDR3 coding sequence is TGCGCCTGCAGCCAAGATAGGCCAGCCTACAATGAGCAGTTCTTC. It encodes CACSQDRPAYNEQFF.